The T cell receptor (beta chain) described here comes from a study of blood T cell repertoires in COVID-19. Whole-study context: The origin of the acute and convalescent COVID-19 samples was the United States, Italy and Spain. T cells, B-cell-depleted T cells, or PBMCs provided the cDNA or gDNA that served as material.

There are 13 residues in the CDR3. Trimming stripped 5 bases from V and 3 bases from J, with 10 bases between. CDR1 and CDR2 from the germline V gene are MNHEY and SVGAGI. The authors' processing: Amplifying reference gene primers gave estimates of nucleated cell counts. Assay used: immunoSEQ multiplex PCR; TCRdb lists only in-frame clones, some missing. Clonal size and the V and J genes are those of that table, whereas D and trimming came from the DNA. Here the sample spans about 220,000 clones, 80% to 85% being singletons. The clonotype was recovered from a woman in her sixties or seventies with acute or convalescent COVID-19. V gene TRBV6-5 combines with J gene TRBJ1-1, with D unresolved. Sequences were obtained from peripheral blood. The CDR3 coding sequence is TGTGCCAGCAGTACCCAGTATGACACTGAAGCTTTCTTT. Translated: CASSTQYDTEAFF.